This TCR beta chain was obtained from a study of response to subunit inactivated influenza vaccine listed by TCRdb under 2018. Broadly, across the study: Deep quantitative T cell receptor repertoire profiling was used in the study to track responses to a trivalent subunit inactivated influenza vaccine. What the authors observed across the whole study: The authors suggested that each seasonal influenza vaccination may recruit only a limited number of new T cells.

The library came from RT-PCR. TCRdb names Illumina HiSeq 2500 as the instrument used. TCRdb reran the public reads through fastp at Q25 and MiXCR, keeping productive beta chains. Entries are consolidated by CDR3 protein sequence, retaining the most common genes and DNA. Here the sample has some 500,000 distinct CDR3 sequences; about an eighth occur a single time. The top ten constitute about 12% of the sample. With respect to this clonotype: The antigen this receptor binds is unknown. No much larger clone exists at a distance of one base, and base qualities are not known.

The label giving this sample's time point can be read as: 40 to 45 days after influenza vaccine administration. V loses 0 bases of germline sequence and J loses 5 bases, and the interval between the two ends is 13 bases. Via the germline V gene (reference sequence), CDR1 is GTSNPN and CDR2 SVGIG. Inclusive of the bounding cysteine and phenylalanine, the CDR3 is 14 residues long. Of the read, only the CDR3 DNA is kept; its 42 bases are in frame from base 1. The receptor comes from a man over 45 who received an inactivated influenza vaccine. Donor details come from another sample of the same person, matched by shared clones. In this chain, TRBV30 is recombined with TRBJ2-5; the D segment could be TRBD1, given 5 matching bases. Sequences were derived from PBMCs from blood, sampled about 40 days after vaccination. The CDR3 protein sequence reads: CAWSVFGAGETQYF. The DNA is TGTGCCTGGAGTGTATTTGGGGCCGGGGAGACCCAGTACTTC.